The 31 T cell receptor beta chains below all came from one sample that was sequenced in a study of cytomegalovirus exposure and HLA in healthy donors. With 60 Vbeta and 13 Jbeta primers, the PCR was carried out. Only in-frame clones appear in the TCRdb table, and some are missing; sequencing was by immunoSEQ multiplex PCR. The repertoire has about 160,000 clones, around three quarters of them found once; the top ten carry approximately 3.1%. The sample comprised PBMCs. These receptors were obtained from a middle-aged woman in good health and CMV-seronegative.

The chain recombines TRBV2 with TRBJ2-2; 10 bases agree with TRBD2. This CDR3 is built from 15 residues. The V gene's germline CDR1 is SNHLY and CDR2 FYNNEI. J was trimmed by 2 bases and V by 6 bases; bases with no gene match: 3. CDR3 in DNA: TGTGCCAGCAGATCTAGCGGGAGAAACACCGGGGAGCTGTTTTTT. This gives the protein CASRSSGRNTGELFF.

V and J are TRBV27 and TRBJ2-1; 7 positions agree with TRBD2. V dropped 4 bases and J dropped 7; count of bases not matched to a gene: 13. Germline assignment: CDR1 MNHEY and CDR2 SMNVEV (reference sequence). This CDR3 is built from 16 residues. In nucleotides, the CDR3 is TGTGCCAGCAGTTCATCGGCGGCAGGGAGGGAAAATGAGCAGTTCTTC. Translated, it gives CASSSSAAGRENEQFF.

The chain couples TRBV9 to TRBJ2-3; 9 nucleotides agree with TRBD2. In germline, CDR1 is SGDLS, CDR2 YYNGEE. With V trimmed by 4 bases and J by 3 bases, 9 bases remained unmatched. The length of the CDR3 is 16 residues. CDR3 DNA sequence: TGTGCCAGCAGCCCCTCCGGGCGGGGGGGTACAGATACGCAGTATTTT. Encoded protein: CASSPSGRGGTDTQYF.

A few counts support this clone. The chain links TRBV7-2 to TRBJ1-2; the match to TRBD1 covers 8 bases. The CDR3 spans 14 residues. The V gene's germline CDR1 is SGHTA and CDR2 FQGNSA. V lost 3 bases, J lost 7 bases, and 7 bases stayed unmatched. CDR3 loop: CASSLQGADSGYTF. The CDR3, as DNA: TGTGCCAGCAGCTTGCAGGGGGCGGATAGTGGCTACACCTTC.

The chain joins TRBV2 to TRBJ1-2, with TRBD1 matching 9 bases. Germline CDR1 and CDR2: SNHLY and FYNNEI. V lost 6 bases to trimming and J lost 5 bases; unmatched junction nucleotides: 7. The CDR3 runs 14 residues. CDR3 nucleotides: TGTGCCAGCAGGTCGACAGGGGGTGTTTATGGCTACACCTTC. This gives the protein CASRSTGGVYGYTF.

J is TRBJ2-1 and V is TRBV4-2, with 10 bases aligning to TRBD2. Germline V gene lookup returns CDR1 LGHNA and CDR2 YNFKEQ. After removal of 1 base from V and 8 bases from J, the junction contained 8 bases not matched to a gene. The CDR3 spans 16 residues. The CDR3, as DNA: TGTGCCAGCAGCCAAGCCCCAGCGGGGGGGCCATATGAGCAGTTCTTC. Its translation: CASSQAPAGGPYEQFF.

This chain uses TRBV9 with TRBJ2-3; no definite D call. Germline V gene data show CDR1 as SGDLS and CDR2 as YYNGEE. The CDR3 has 13 residues. Trimming shortened V by 3 bases and J by 0 bases, and 5 bases separated the two germline ends. This CDR3 is CASSAQSTDTQYF. In DNA, the CDR3 is TGTGCCAGCAGCGCCCAGAGCACAGATACGCAGTATTTT.

V and J are TRBV10-1 and TRBJ1-5; no clear D. Trimming took off 6 bases at V and 7 bases at J, with 7 bases between the two ends. The CDR3 sequence is 11 residues long. CDR1 and CDR2 (germline): WNHNN, SYGVQD (reference sequence). CDR3 coding DNA: TGCGCCAGCAGAGAGCGGCAGCCCCAGCATTTT. Protein sequence: CASRERQPQHF.

The rearrangement links TRBV7-9 to TRBJ2-5; D uncertain. The length of the CDR3 is 13 residues. The germline V gene has CDR1 SEHNR and CDR2 FQNEAQ (reference sequence). Trimming took 8 bases from V and 2 from J, leaving 12 bases between them. CDR3 nucleotide sequence: TGTGCCAGCGAGGCAGTACCGCAAGAGACCCAGTACTTC. It yields the protein CASEAVPQETQYF.

The gene calls are TRBV5-1 and TRBJ1-1, with 7 bases aligning to TRBD1. This CDR3 region has 15 residues. Per the germline V gene, CDR1 is SGHRS and CDR2 is YFSETQ. Trimming at V came to 4 bases and at J to 8 bases, leaving 14 bases not matched to a gene. DNA for the CDR3: TGCGCCAGCAGCCGATGGACAGGCCTCCCGGGGGAAGCTTTCTTT. Amino acid sequence: CASSRWTGLPGEAFF.

This clone was detected a few times. This chain links TRBV5-4 with TRBJ1-1; D is undetermined. The CDR3 totals 16 residues. Trimming pared 0 bases from V and 1 base from J, leaving 13 bases between. The germline V gene has CDR1 SGHNT and CDR2 YYREEE (reference sequence). CDR3 coding DNA: TGTGCCAGCAGCTTGGGGGAGAGGGCCCGGAACACTGAAGCTTTCTTT. Translation gives CASSLGERARNTEAFF.

The CDR3 DNA reads TGTGCCAGCAGCTTGGAGGACAGAGATACGCAGTATTTT. It translates to CASSLEDRDTQYF. This chain joins TRBV5-6 and TRBJ2-3, with D maybe TRBD1 (6 bases). Germline V gene data show CDR1 as SGHDT and CDR2 as YYEEEE. The V end lost 0 bases, the J end lost 5 bases, and 7 bases lay between the germline ends. CDR3 length equals 13 residues.

The genes are TRBV2 and TRBJ2-7; D remains ambiguous. Deletions cut 6 bases from V and 7 bases from J, with 13 bases between. Per germline, CDR1 SNHLY and CDR2 FYNNEI. This CDR3 contains 12 residues. In nucleotides, the CDR3 is TGTGCCAGCAGAGTCCCACCTAGGGAGCAGTACTTC. Protein: CASRVPPREQYF.

V and J are TRBV6-5 and TRBJ2-7; D unclear. The germline V gene encodes CDR1 MNHEY and CDR2 SVGAGI. V shed 1 base and J shed 1 base, with 14 bases lying between them. There are 16 residues in the CDR3. The CDR3 nucleotides are TGTGCCAGCAGTTACTTTCACAACCCAGGATCCTACGAGCAGTACTTC. Protein product: CASSYFHNPGSYEQYF.

This clone was seen a single time. The chain employs TRBV7-6 and TRBJ2-7; TRBD2 is a possible D gene (5 bases). V shed 1 base and J shed 0 bases, with 10 bases lying between them. CDR3 size: 15 residues. Germline CDR1 and CDR2: SGHVS and FNYEAQ. The CDR3 is CASSLVVGSSYEQYF. As DNA, the CDR3 is TGTGCCAGCAGCTTAGTTGTAGGGAGCTCCTACGAGCAGTACTTC.

This clone was observed a handful of times. This chain uses TRBV2 with TRBJ1-4, with D possibly matching TRBD1 (5 bases). The germline V and J ends were trimmed by 2 bases and 10 bases, with 17 bases remaining between them. Looked up from germline, CDR1 is SNHLY and CDR2 is FYNNEI. The CDR3 loop spans 15 amino acids. DNA for the CDR3: TGTGCCAGCAGTGAATCCATGGCAGGGCGCGGAAAACTGTTTTTT. This gives the protein CASSESMAGRGKLFF.

This chain links TRBV19 with TRBJ1-5; D unclear. The CDR3 loop spans 12 amino acids. Germline values: CDR1 LNHDA, CDR2 SQIVND (reference sequence). Deletions cut 5 bases from V and 5 bases from J, with 7 bases between. CDR3: CASSPFDQPQHF. CDR3 in DNA: TGTGCCAGTAGTCCGTTCGATCAGCCCCAGCATTTT.

This chain connects TRBV5-8 to TRBJ1-5; D is undetermined. This CDR3 has 15 residues. CDR1 and CDR2 (germline): SGHTS, YDEGEE. The V end lost 3 bases, the J end lost 1 base, and 11 bases lay between the germline ends. CDR3 sequence: CASSYGARSNQPQHF. CDR3 DNA sequence: TGTGCCAGCAGCTATGGAGCGAGGAGCAATCAGCCCCAGCATTTT.

The V and J genes are TRBV27 and TRBJ1-1, with D possibly being TRBD1 (5 bases). The length of the CDR3 is 16 residues. V shed 5 bases and J shed 1 base, with 17 bases lying between them. CDR1 and CDR2 (germline): MNHEY, SMNVEV (reference sequence). CDR3 DNA: TGTGCCAGCAGTCCTCTGCGGGGGGGAGGGAACACTGAAGCTTTCTTT. Translated: CASSPLRGGGNTEAFF.

The V call is TRBV28, the J call TRBJ1-2, with D possibly matching TRBD1 (5 bases). Trimming took 10 bases from V and 1 from J, leaving 16 bases between them. The CDR3 consists of 14 residues. Germline CDR1 is MDHEN and CDR2 is SYDVKM. The CDR3 protein is CATTTPGLNYGYTF. In DNA, the CDR3 is TGTGCCACCACCACCCCGGGACTTAACTATGGCTACACCTTC.

The chain links TRBV5-8 to TRBJ2-1, with D perhaps TRBD1 (5 bases). The CDR3 length is 15 residues. V lost 5 bases and J lost 1, with 13 bases in between. Germline V gives CDR1 SGHTS, CDR2 YDEGEE. The CDR3, as DNA: TGTGCCAGCAGACAAAGACAGCCATCCTACAATGAGCAGTTCTTC. It specifies CASRQRQPSYNEQFF.

This clone was observed a handful of times. The genes are TRBV6-1 and TRBJ1-2; D may be TRBD1 (5 bases). The CDR3 has 12 amino acids. Germline CDR1 is MNHNS and CDR2 is SASEGT. Trimming shortened V by 8 bases and J by 8 bases, and 15 bases separated the two germline ends. Here the CDR3 reads CASRGPGDGYTF. Here the CDR3 DNA reads TGTGCCAGCCGAGGGCCGGGGGACGGCTACACCTTC.

The chain is built from TRBV5-1 and TRBJ2-7, with 7 bases fitting TRBD2. This CDR3 has 20 amino acids. With 4 bases clipped from V and 3 bases from J, the junction kept 25 bases outside the gene matches. Germline CDR1 reads SGHRS; CDR2 reads YFSETQ. CDR3 nucleotides: TGCGCCAGCAGCCCTACACTTGTCCCCGGGAAATCGGGAGGCTTCTACGAGCAGTACTTC. This codes for CASSPTLVPGKSGGFYEQYF.

This clone was observed a handful of times. Given a much more abundant clone one base away, this may be a read error. The chain links TRBV6-5 to TRBJ1-5; 8 nucleotides line up with TRBD1. V trimming: 7 bases; J trimming: 9 bases; junction bases outside the gene matches: 11. Germline values: CDR1 MNHEY, CDR2 SVGAGI. The length of the CDR3 is 14 residues. DNA of the CDR3: TGTGCCAGCACACAGGGGGAAGCTTCCCGGCCCCAGCATTTT. Its protein is CASTQGEASRPQHF.

This sequence joins TRBV5-1 and TRBJ1-4; TRBD1 matches 9 bases. V shed 4 bases and J 7 bases; nucleotides not matched to a gene: 5. CDR3 size: 14 residues. Germline V gene data show CDR1 as SGHRS and CDR2 as YFSETQ. DNA of the CDR3: TGCGCCAGCAGCCCAGGACAGGGGTTTGAAAAACTGTTTTTT. It translates to CASSPGQGFEKLFF.

The chain is built from TRBV7-9 and TRBJ2-1; 11 bases are a match to TRBD2. Germline V gene data show CDR1 as SEHNR and CDR2 as FQNEAQ (reference sequence). CDR3 size: 15 residues. The V segment lost 5 bases and the J segment 5 bases; nucleotides outside the gene matches: 5. The CDR3 is CASSRGTSGHNEQFF. The CDR3 coding sequence is TGTGCCAGCAGCCGGGGGACTAGCGGTCACAATGAGCAGTTCTTC.

This clone has just a few counts. V is TRBV6-4 and J is TRBJ2-3; D is undetermined. V dropped 4 bases and J dropped 6 bases, with 5 bases sitting between them. Germline assignment: CDR1 MRHNA and CDR2 SNTAGT. This CDR3 comprises 11 residues. Here the CDR3 reads CASSVGDTQYF. The CDR3 DNA sequence: TGTGCCAGCAGTGTCGGGGATACGCAGTATTTT.

This chain links TRBV13 with TRBJ1-2; D unclear. Trimming shortened V by 2 bases and J by 8 bases, and 18 bases separated the two germline ends. CDR1 is PRHDT and CDR2 is FYEKMQ in the germline V gene (reference sequence). The CDR3 contains 15 residues. CDR3 bases: TGTGCCAGCAGCTTAAAGAGGCTCCGGGGAGGGGGCTACACCTTC. It encodes CASSLKRLRGGGYTF.

This sequence joins TRBV7-9 and TRBJ2-7, with 8 positions matching TRBD1. The ends lost 6 bases at V and 5 bases at J; junction bases unmatched: 9. Germline V gives CDR1 SEHNR, CDR2 FQNEAQ (reference sequence). The CDR3 extends over 14 amino acids. CDR3 bases: TGTGCCAGCAGGGCTTACGACAGGGGCCACGAGCAGTACTTC. Protein sequence: CASRAYDRGHEQYF.

In this sample, this clone turned up once. J is TRBJ1-1 and V is TRBV6-1, with 10 bases that match TRBD1. J lost 1 base, V lost 4 bases, and 6 bases had no gene match. The CDR3 is made up of 16 amino acids. In germline, CDR1 is MNHNS, CDR2 SASEGT. CDR3 sequence reads: CASSVLRDRGNTEAFF. In DNA form, the CDR3 reads TGTGCCAGCAGTGTCCTTAGGGACAGGGGGAACACTGAAGCTTTCTTT.

The chain joins TRBV10-2 to TRBJ2-5; 10 bases match TRBD1. The J call may be incorrect, as the DNA end agrees better with TRBJ2-7. CDR3 length: 16 residues. CDR1 and CDR2 from the germline V gene are WSHSY and SAAADI. CDR3 region: CASSDPGQGSSYEQYF. In DNA, the CDR3 is TGCGCCAGCAGTGACCCGGGACAGGGGAGCTCCTACGAGCAGTACTTC.